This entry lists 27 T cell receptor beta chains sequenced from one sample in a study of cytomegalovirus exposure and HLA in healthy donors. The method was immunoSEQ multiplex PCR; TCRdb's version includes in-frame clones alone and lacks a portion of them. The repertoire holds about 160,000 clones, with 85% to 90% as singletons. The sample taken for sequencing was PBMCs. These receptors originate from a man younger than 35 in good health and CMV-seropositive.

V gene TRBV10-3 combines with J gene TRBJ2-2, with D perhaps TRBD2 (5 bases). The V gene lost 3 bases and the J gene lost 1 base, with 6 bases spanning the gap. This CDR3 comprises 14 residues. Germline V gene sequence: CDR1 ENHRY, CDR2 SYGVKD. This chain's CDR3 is CAISERENTGELFF. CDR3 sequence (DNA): TGTGCCATCAGTGAACGGGAGAACACCGGGGAGCTGTTTTTT.

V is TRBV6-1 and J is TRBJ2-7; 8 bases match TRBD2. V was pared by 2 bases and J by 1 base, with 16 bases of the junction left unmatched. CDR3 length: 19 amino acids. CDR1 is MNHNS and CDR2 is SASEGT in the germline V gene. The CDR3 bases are TGTGCCAGCAGTGAACGGAGCGGGAGTTTAGGGATTAGATCCTACGAGCAGTACTTC. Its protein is CASSERSGSLGIRSYEQYF.

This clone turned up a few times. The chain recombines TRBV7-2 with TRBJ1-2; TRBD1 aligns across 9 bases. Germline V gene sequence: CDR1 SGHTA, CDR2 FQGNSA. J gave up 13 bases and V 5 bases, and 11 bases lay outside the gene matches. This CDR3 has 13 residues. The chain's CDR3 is CASSRDRDRETTF. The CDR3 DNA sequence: TGTGCCAGCAGCCGCGACCGGGACAGGGAGACCACCTTC.

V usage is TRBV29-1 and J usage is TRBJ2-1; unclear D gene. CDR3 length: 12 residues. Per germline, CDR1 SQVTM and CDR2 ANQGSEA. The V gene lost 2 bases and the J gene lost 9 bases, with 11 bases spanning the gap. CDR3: CSVEFLDGEQFF. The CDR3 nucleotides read TGCAGCGTTGAATTTCTAGACGGTGAGCAGTTCTTC.

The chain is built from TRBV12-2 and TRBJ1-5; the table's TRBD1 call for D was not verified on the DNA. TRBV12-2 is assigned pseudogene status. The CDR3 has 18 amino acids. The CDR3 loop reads CASRLAEKYRVTNQPQHF. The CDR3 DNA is TGTGCAAGTCGCTTAGCAGAGAAATACAGGGTTACCAATCAGCCCCAGCATTTT.

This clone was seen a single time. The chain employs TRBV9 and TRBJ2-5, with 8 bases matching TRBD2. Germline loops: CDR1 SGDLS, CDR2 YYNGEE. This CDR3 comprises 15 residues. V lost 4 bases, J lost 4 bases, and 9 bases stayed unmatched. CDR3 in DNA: TGTGCCAGCAGCAAATCCGGGACTAGTGGAGAGACCCAGTACTTC. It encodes CASSKSGTSGETQYF.

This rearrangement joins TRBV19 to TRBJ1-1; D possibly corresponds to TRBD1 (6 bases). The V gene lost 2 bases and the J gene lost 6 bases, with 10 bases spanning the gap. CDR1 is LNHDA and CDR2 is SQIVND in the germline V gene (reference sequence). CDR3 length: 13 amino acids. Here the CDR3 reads CASSIQGWSEAFF. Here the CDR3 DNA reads TGTGCCAGTAGTATACAGGGGTGGTCTGAAGCTTTCTTT.

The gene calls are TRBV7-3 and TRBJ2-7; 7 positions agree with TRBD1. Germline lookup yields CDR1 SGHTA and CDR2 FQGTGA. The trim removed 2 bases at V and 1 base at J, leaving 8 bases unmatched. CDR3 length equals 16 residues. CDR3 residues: CASSLRSGGNSYEQYF. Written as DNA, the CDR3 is TGTGCCAGCAGCTTACGGTCAGGGGGTAATTCCTACGAGCAGTACTTC.

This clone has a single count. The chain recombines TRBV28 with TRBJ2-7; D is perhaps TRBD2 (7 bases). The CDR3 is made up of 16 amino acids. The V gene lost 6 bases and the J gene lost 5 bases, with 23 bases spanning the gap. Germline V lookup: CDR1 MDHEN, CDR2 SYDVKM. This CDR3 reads CASSRWRGGEFHEQYF. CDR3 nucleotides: TGTGCCAGCAGCCGCTGGAGAGGGGGGGAATTCCACGAGCAGTACTTC.

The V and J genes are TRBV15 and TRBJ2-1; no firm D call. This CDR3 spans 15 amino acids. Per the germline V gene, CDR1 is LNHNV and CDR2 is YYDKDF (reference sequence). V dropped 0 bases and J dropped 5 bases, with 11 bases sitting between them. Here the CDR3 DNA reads TGTGCCACCAGCAGAGATCTGGGCCAAAACAATGAGCAGTTCTTC. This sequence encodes CATSRDLGQNNEQFF.

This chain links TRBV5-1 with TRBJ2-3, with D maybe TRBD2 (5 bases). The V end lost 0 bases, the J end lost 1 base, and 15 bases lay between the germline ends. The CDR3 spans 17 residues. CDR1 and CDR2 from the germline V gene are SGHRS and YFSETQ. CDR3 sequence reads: CASSLVLQRSGTDTQYF. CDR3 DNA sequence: TGCGCCAGCAGCTTGGTACTACAACGTAGCGGCACAGATACGCAGTATTTT. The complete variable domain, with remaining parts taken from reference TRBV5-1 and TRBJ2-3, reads KAGVTQTPRYLIKTRGQQVTLSCSPISGHRSVSWYQQTPGQGLQFLFEYFSETQRNKGNFPGRFSGRQFSNSRSEMNVSTLELGDSALYLCASSLVLQRSGTDTQYFGPGTRLTVL.

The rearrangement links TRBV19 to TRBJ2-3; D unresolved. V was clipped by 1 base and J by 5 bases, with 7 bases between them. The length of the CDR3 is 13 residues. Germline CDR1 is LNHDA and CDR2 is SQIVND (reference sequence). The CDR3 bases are TGTGCCAGTAGTATAGGCCTACTAGATACGCAGTATTTT. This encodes CASSIGLLDTQYF.

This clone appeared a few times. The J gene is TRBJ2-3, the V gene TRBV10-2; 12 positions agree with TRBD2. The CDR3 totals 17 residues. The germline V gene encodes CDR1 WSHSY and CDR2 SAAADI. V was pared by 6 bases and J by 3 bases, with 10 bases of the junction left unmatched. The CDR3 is CASRTSGRMGRTDTQYF. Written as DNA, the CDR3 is TGCGCCAGCAGGACTAGCGGGAGAATGGGTAGGACAGATACGCAGTATTTT.

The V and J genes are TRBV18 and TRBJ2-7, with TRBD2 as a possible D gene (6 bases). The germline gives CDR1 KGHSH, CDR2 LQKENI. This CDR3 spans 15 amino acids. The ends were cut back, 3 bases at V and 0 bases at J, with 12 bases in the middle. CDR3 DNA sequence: TGTGCCAGCTCACCTAGTAGGGGAGGCTCCTACGAGCAGTACTTC. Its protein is CASSPSRGGSYEQYF.

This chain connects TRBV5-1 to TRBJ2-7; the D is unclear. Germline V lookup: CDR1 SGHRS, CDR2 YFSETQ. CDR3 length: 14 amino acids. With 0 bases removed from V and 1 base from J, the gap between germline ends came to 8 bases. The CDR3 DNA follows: TGCGCCAGCAGCTTGGCCGGTAGTTCCTACGAGCAGTACTTC. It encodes CASSLAGSSYEQYF.

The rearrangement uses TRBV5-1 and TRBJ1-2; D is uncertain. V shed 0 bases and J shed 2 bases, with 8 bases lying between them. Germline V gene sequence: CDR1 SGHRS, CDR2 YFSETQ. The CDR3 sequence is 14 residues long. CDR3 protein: CASSLATRNYGYTF. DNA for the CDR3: TGCGCCAGCAGCTTGGCCACACGAAACTATGGCTACACCTTC.

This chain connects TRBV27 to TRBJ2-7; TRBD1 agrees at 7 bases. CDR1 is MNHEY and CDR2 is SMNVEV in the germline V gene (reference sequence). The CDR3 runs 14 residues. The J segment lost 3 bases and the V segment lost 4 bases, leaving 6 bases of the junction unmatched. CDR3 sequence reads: CASSSVGQSYEQYF. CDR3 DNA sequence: TGTGCCAGCAGTTCTGTGGGACAGAGCTACGAGCAGTACTTC.

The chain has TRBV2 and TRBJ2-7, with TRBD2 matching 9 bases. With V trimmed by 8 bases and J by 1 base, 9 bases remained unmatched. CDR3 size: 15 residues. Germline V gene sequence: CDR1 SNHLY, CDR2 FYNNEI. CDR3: CASGGAAGGSYEQYF. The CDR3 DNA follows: TGTGCCAGCGGAGGGGCAGCGGGGGGTTCCTACGAGCAGTACTTC.

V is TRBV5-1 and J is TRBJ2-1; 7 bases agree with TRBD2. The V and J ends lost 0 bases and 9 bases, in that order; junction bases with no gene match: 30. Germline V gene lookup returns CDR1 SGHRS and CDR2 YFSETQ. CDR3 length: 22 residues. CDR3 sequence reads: CASSLGPQPGLTSRRLEFEQFF. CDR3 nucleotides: TGCGCCAGCAGCTTGGGCCCCCAGCCGGGACTAACTTCCCGGCGGTTGGAATTTGAGCAGTTCTTC.

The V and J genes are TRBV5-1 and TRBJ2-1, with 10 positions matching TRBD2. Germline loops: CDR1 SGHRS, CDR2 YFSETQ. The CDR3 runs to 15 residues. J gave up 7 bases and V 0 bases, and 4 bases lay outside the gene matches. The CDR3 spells CASSLASGSWNEQFF. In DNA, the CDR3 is TGCGCCAGCAGCTTGGCTAGCGGGAGTTGGAATGAGCAGTTCTTC.

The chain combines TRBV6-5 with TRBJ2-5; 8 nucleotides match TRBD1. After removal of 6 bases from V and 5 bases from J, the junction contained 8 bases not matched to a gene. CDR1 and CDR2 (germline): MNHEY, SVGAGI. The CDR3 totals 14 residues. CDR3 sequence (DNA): TGTGCCAGCAGACCCAGGGGGCTGTGGGAGACCCAGTACTTC. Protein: CASRPRGLWETQYF.

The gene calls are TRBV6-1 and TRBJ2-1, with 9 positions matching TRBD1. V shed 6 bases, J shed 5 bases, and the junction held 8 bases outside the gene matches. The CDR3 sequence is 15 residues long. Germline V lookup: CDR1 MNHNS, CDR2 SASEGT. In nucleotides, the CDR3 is TGTGCCAGCAGCCCTCCGGGACAGGGAAACAATGAGCAGTTCTTC. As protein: CASSPPGQGNNEQFF.

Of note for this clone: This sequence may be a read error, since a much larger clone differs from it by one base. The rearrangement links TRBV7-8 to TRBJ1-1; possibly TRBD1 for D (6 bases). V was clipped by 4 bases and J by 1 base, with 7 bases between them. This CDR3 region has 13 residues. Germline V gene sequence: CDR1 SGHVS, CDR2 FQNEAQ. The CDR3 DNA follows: TGTGCCAGCAGCTGGGGACAGAACACTGAAGCTTTCTTT. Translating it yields CASSWGQNTEAFF.

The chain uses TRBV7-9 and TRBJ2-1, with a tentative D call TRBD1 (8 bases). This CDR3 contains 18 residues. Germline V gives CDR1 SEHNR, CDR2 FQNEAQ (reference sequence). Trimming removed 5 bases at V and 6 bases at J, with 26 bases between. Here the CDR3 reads CASSILLTTTGGVNEQFF. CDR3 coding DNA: TGTGCCAGCAGCATCCTCCTAACCACCACAGGGGGGGTCAATGAGCAGTTCTTC.

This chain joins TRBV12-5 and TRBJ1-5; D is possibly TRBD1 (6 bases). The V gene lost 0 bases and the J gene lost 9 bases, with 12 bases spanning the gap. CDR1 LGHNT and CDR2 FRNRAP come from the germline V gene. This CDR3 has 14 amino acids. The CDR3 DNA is TGTGCTAGTGGTTTGGTATCGGGGGGGCTGCCCCAGCATTTT. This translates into CASGLVSGGLPQHF.

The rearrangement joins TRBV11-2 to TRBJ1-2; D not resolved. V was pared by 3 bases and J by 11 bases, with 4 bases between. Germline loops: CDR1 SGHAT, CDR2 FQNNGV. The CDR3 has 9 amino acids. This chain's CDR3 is CASSFPYTF. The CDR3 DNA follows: TGTGCCAGCAGCTTCCCTTACACCTTC.

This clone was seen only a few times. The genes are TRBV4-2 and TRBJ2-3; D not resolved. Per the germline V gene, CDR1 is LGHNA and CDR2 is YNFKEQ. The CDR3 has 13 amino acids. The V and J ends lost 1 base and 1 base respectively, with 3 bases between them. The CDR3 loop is CASSQVGTDTQYF. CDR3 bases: TGTGCCAGCAGCCAAGTCGGCACAGATACGCAGTATTTT.